The clone carrying this TCR beta chain was detected ten times or more. What it binds is not known. Study processing details: Construction of a distant-metastasis classifier for papillary thyroid cancer relied on CDR3 differences across clinicopathological groups. TCRdb reprocessed the PCR reads using MiXCR. The V and J calls reflect TCRdb's pipeline rather than the authors' work. The sample lists roughly 25,000 clones, 20% to 30% seen once, with 10% to 15% in the top ten. The data were taken from a study of metastatic and nonmetastatic thyroid tumors. Study information: Malignant and benign thyroid patients had repertoires compared in peripheral blood and tumor or nodule tissue.

The entire patient cohort was treatment-naive prior to thyroid surgery. Germline V gene sequence: CDR1 SGHVS, CDR2 FQNEAQ. V was pared by 7 bases and J by 0 bases, with 13 bases between. The CDR3 extends over 14 amino acids. Overall study results and limits: Malignant thyroid tumors reportedly exceeded benign nodules significantly in TCR beta diversity, with the difference appearing in blood and tumor.

The chain carries TRBV7-8 and TRBJ2-7, with D unresolved. The sequence was collected from a male donor with papillary thyroid cancer or a benign thyroid nodule (not recorded which). Some clones in this sample may be carry-over from other donors' samples. The source material was tumor tissue. The CDR3 DNA reads as TGTGCCAGCAACTTGGCCCAGAGCTCCTACGAGCAGTACTTC. As protein: CASNLAQSSYEQYF.